This paragraph covers one TCR beta chain sequence. Antigen: not known. 13 Jbeta primers and 60 Vbeta primers were used for the PCR. Original analysis: An analysis performed later counted about 80 million unique TCR beta chains (roughly 11 million of them shared). Sequencing was performed with immunoSEQ multiplex PCR; in TCRdb, only in-frame clones are kept and a portion is missing. V and J calls plus clone size are reproduced from that table; the DNA served to infer D and trimming. The sample consists of fewer than 90,000 clones, 70% of them appearing once. The CDR3 contains 15 residues. The V gene end was trimmed by 7 bases and the J gene end by 6 bases; junction bases not matched to a gene: 9. Germline V gene data show CDR1 as SNHLY and CDR2 as FYNNEI. This specimen belongs to a study of cytomegalovirus exposure and HLA in healthy donors. Study as a whole: Ancestry clustering placed 81% of more than 350 genotyped donors in the Caucasian-associated cluster. Findings and caveats of the study: It has been reported that TCR beta sequences accurately predicted the HLA-A and HLA-B alleles of most subjects. The study recorded around 160 TCR beta chains that were cytomegalovirus-associated.

Input material: PBMCs. The V call is TRBV2, the J call TRBJ2-1, with 10 bases lining up with TRBD2. The TCR was taken from a woman aged 50 to 60 in good health and CMV-seropositive. The CDR3: CASIITSGTFNEQFF. The CDR3 DNA is TGTGCCAGCATAATCACTAGCGGGACCTTCAATGAGCAGTTCTTC.